This T cell receptor beta chain emerged from a study of cytomegalovirus exposure and HLA in healthy donors. The overall study: T cells numbering around 180 million yielded 100 million to 120 million unique TCR beta sequences in an earlier analysis.

CDR1 and CDR2 from the germline V gene are MRHNA and SNTAGT. The CDR3 runs to 14 residues. The V segment lost 6 bases and the J segment 9 bases; nucleotides outside the gene matches: 6. PCR amplification relied on 60 Vbeta primers (plus 13 Jbeta primers). Repertoires were generated with immunoSEQ multiplex PCR, while TCRdb's copy carries only in-frame clones and drops some. The table records about 93,000 clones, around three quarters of them present only once. Details on this clone: The antigen remains unidentified.

Overall study results and limits: Later examination showed HLA-associated TCR beta chains had greater clonal expansion than equally common others. Within an earlier analysis, most TCR beta V segments proved productive either about 87% or about 30% of the time.

Material for sequencing was PBMCs. This clonotype originated in a man aged 30 to 39 in good health and CMV-seronegative. V usage is TRBV6-4 and J usage is TRBJ1-6; 9 bases map to TRBD1. DNA of the CDR3: TGTGCCAGCAGCGCCGGACAGGGGAGTTCACCCCTCCACTTT. Its protein is CASSAGQGSSPLHF.